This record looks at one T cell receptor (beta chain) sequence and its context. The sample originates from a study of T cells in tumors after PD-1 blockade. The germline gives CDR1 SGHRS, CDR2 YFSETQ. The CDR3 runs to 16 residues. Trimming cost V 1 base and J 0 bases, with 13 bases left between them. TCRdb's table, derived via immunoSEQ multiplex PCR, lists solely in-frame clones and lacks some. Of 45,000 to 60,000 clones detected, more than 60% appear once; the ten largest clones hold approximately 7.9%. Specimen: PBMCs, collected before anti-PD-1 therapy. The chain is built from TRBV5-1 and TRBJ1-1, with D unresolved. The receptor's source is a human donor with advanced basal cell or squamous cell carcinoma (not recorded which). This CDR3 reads CASSLHPSGVNTEAFF. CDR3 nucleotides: TGCGCCAGCAGCTTGCACCCTTCCGGGGTGAACACTGAAGCTTTCTTT.